Following are 19 T cell receptor beta chains from one sample sequenced in a study of blood T cell repertoires in COVID-19. Produced via immunoSEQ multiplex PCR; TCRdb's table is partial and in-frame only. The table records about 200,000 clones, around 91% of them present only once. Specimen: peripheral blood. The origin of the receptors is a man aged 50 or older with acute or convalescent COVID-19.

V is TRBV9 and J is TRBJ2-5, with D perhaps TRBD2 (5 bases). Trimming pared 3 bases from V and 1 base from J, leaving 16 bases between. CDR3 size: 16 residues. Per the germline V gene, CDR1 is SGDLS and CDR2 is YYNGEE. CDR3 nucleotide sequence: TGTGCCAGCAGCGGGGCCGAGAGGGTGGTCCAAGAGACCCAGTACTTC. It yields the protein CASSGAERVVQETQYF. The full variable domain, rest sourced from reference TRBV9 and TRBJ2-5, is DSGVTQTPKHLITATGQRVTLRCSPRSGDLSVYWYQQSLDQGLQFLIQYYNGEERAKGNILERFSAQQFPDLHSELNLSSLELGDSALYFCASSGAERVVQETQYFGPGTRLLVL.

This chain connects TRBV5-4 to TRBJ1-2, with 9 bases fitting TRBD1. With 4 bases clipped from V and 1 base from J, the junction kept 2 bases outside the gene matches. CDR3 length: 14 amino acids. From germline, CDR1 is SGHNT and CDR2 YYREEE (reference sequence). The CDR3 protein is CASSPGQGNYGYTF. The CDR3 coding sequence is TGTGCCAGCAGCCCGGGACAGGGTAACTATGGCTACACCTTC. Combining the CDR3 with reference TRBV5-4 and TRBJ1-2 gives the whole variable domain ETGVTQSPTHLIKTRGQQVTLRCSSQSGHNTVSWYQQALGQGPQFIFQYYREEENGRGNFPPRFSGLQFPNYSSELNVNALELDDSALYLCASSPGQGNYGYTFGSGTRLTVV.

The chain couples TRBV11-2 to TRBJ1-1; the D gene is possibly TRBD1 (6 bases). Germline assignment: CDR1 SGHAT and CDR2 FQNNGV. This CDR3 spans 13 amino acids. V was pared by 1 base and J by 12 bases, with 15 bases between. The CDR3 DNA reads as TGTGCCAGCAGCTTAGCAGGGGTTCTCGGTACTTTCTTT. Translated: CASSLAGVLGTFF.

The chain recombines TRBV7-9 with TRBJ1-1, with 9 bases lining up with TRBD1. Unmatched junction bases numbered 8, after V lost 1 base and J lost 5 bases. Looked up from germline, CDR1 is SEHNR and CDR2 is FQNEAQ (reference sequence). The CDR3 contains 16 residues. The CDR3 sequence is CASSLETGGPKTEAFF. Written as DNA, the CDR3 is TGTGCCAGCAGCTTAGAAACAGGGGGCCCGAAAACTGAAGCTTTCTTT.

The chain employs TRBV6-5 and TRBJ2-3; tentative D call: TRBD2 (6 bases). This CDR3 comprises 15 residues. CDR1 and CDR2 from the germline V gene are MNHEY and SVGAGI. V was clipped by 2 bases and J by 4 bases, with 13 bases between them. CDR3 coding DNA: TGTGCCAGCAGTTACGGCGGAGGGGTTGCAGATACGCAGTATTTT. Protein sequence: CASSYGGGVADTQYF.

This chain connects TRBV13 to TRBJ1-1; a weak D match, TRBD1 (5 bases). Per germline, CDR1 PRHDT and CDR2 FYEKMQ (reference sequence). There are 17 residues in the CDR3. Trimming pared 0 bases from V and 0 bases from J, leaving 14 bases between. The CDR3 here is CASSLGRVGRVNTEAFF. CDR3 sequence (DNA): TGTGCCAGCAGCTTAGGCAGGGTGGGAAGGGTGAACACTGAAGCTTTCTTT.

This chain links TRBV5-1 with TRBJ1-3, with D possibly matching TRBD1 (6 bases). This CDR3 spans 14 amino acids. Looked up from germline, CDR1 is SGHRS and CDR2 is YFSETQ. The V end was cut by 4 bases, the J end by 2 bases, with 10 bases between. CDR3 in DNA: TGCGCCAGCAGCCCACAGGGAGCTGGAAACACCATATATTTT. This sequence encodes CASSPQGAGNTIYF.

In this sample, this clone turned up once. This chain joins TRBV2 and TRBJ1-6; weak D call: TRBD1 (5 bases). V shed 7 bases and J shed 7 bases, with 11 bases lying between them. CDR3 size: 13 residues. Germline V CDR1 and CDR2: SNHLY, FYNNEI. CDR3 bases: TGTGCCAGCATCCAGGGAACCAATTCACCCCTCCACTTT. It yields the protein CASIQGTNSPLHF. The complete variable domain, with remaining parts taken from reference TRBV2 and TRBJ1-6, reads EPEVTQTPSHQVTQMGQEVILRCVPISNHLYFYWYRQILGQKVEFLVSFYNNEISEKSEIFDDQFSVERPDGSNFTLKIRSTKLEDSAMYFCASIQGTNSPLHFGNGTRLTVT.

The CDR3 DNA reads as TGTGCCAGCAATACCCCGAGACAGGATGGGACTGAAGCTTTCTTT. The encoded protein is CASNTPRQDGTEAFF. V usage is TRBV28 and J usage is TRBJ1-1; D may be TRBD1 (6 bases). Germline values: CDR1 MDHEN, CDR2 SYDVKM. CDR3 length: 15 residues. V gave up 7 bases and J gave up 5 bases, with 20 bases separating them.

The rearrangement links TRBV10-3 to TRBJ1-5; no clear D gene. V lost 6 bases, J lost 5 bases, and 8 bases lay in between. The V gene's germline CDR1 is ENHRY and CDR2 SYGVKD. The CDR3 extends over 12 amino acids. CDR3 in DNA: TGTGCCATCAGGCCTTCAGATCAGCCCCAGCATTTT. Encoded protein: CAIRPSDQPQHF.

This chain uses TRBV5-1 with TRBJ1-3; 7 nucleotides line up with TRBD1. Germline V gene sequence: CDR1 SGHRS, CDR2 YFSETQ. This CDR3 region has 14 residues. V was clipped by 0 bases and J by 4 bases; unmatched bases: 1. CDR3 amino acids: CASSLGDRGNTIYF. The DNA of the CDR3 is TGCGCCAGCAGCTTGGGGGACAGAGGAAACACCATATATTTT.

The chain couples TRBV5-1 to TRBJ2-5, with TRBD1 identical over 7 bases. Losses at the gene ends were 5 bases for V and 7 bases for J; bases not matched to a gene: 14. The CDR3 extends over 15 amino acids. Germline values: CDR1 SGHRS, CDR2 YFSETQ. The CDR3 DNA reads as TGCGCCAGCAGTCTTTTACAGGGGCAGGAAGGGACCCAGTACTTC. The encoded protein is CASSLLQGQEGTQYF.

This CDR3 is CASSLVTGGNTGELFF. CDR3 in DNA: TGTGCCAGCAGCTTAGTAACAGGGGGCAACACCGGGGAGCTGTTTTTT. The rearrangement uses TRBV7-2 and TRBJ2-2, with TRBD1 matching 9 bases. J lost 2 bases, V lost 1 base, and 2 bases had no gene match. Germline V gene sequence: CDR1 SGHTA, CDR2 FQGNSA. CDR3 size: 16 residues.

The CDR3 loop reads CASSLGDRGHSNQPQHF. CDR3 nucleotide sequence: TGTGCCAGCAGCTTAGGGGACAGGGGACATAGCAATCAGCCCCAGCATTTT. The chain joins TRBV7-2 to TRBJ1-5; 10 bases match TRBD1. V shed 1 base, J shed 0 bases, and the junction held 3 bases outside the gene matches. In germline, CDR1 is SGHTA, CDR2 FQGNSA. The length of the CDR3 is 17 residues.

CDR3 region: CAISENTAGYTF. CDR3 nucleotide sequence: TGTGCCATCAGTGAGAACACCGCTGGCTACACCTTC. The rearrangement links TRBV10-3 to TRBJ1-2, with D hard to call. Germline CDR1 and CDR2: ENHRY and SYGVKD. The CDR3 contains 12 residues. Trimming took off 2 bases at V and 7 bases at J, with 8 bases between the two ends.

The sample holds one count of this clone. The V gene is TRBV4-1, the J gene TRBJ1-2, with a possible D match to TRBD1 (5 bases). Between the trimmed V and J ends, which lost 6 bases and 2 bases, there was a span of 16 bases. The germline CDR1 and CDR2 sequences are MGHRA and YSYEKL. The CDR3 loop spans 15 amino acids. CDR3 residues: CASSLGTEGNYGYTF. The CDR3 coding sequence is TGCGCCAGCAGTTTAGGGACGGAGGGGAACTATGGCTACACCTTC.

This clone was recorded only once. The chain employs TRBV6-6 and TRBJ1-1, with D hard to call. This CDR3 has 13 amino acids. Trimming cost V 7 bases and J 3 bases, with 12 bases left between them. The germline V gene has CDR1 MNHNY and CDR2 SVGAGI (reference sequence). CDR3 sequence (DNA): TGTGCCAGCAAACCGCAGGAGGACACTGAAGCTTTCTTT. Translated, it gives CASKPQEDTEAFF.

The chain joins TRBV27 to TRBJ1-5; D not resolved. Germline V gives CDR1 MNHEY, CDR2 SMNVEV (reference sequence). V lost 6 bases and J lost 0, with 9 bases in between. The CDR3 has 14 residues. The CDR3 DNA sequence: TGTGCCAGCAGCCCACAGTATAGCAATCAGCCCCAGCATTTT. Amino acid sequence: CASSPQYSNQPQHF.

With respect to this clone: Sequence at one end of the junction differs from germline and may be a read error. This chain uses TRBV28 with TRBJ2-2; no clear D. The V gene's germline CDR1 is MDHEN and CDR2 SYDVKM. The CDR3 runs 13 residues. As DNA, the CDR3 is TGTGCCTGCAGACCTACGAACACCGGGGAGCTGTTTTTT. This gives the protein CACRPTNTGELFF.